The 30 T cell receptor beta chains in this list originate from one sample, sequenced in a study of tumor T cells in aggressive B-cell lymphoma. The protocol was immunoSEQ multiplex PCR, while the TCRdb copy is restricted to in-frame clones and leaves out a portion. The sample lists about 2,000 clones; 65% to 85% were seen once. Sequenced sample: tumor tissue. The receptors come from an adult with diffuse large B cell lymphoma.

The chain carries TRBV28 and TRBJ2-3, with 9 bases aligning to TRBD1. The CDR3 is made up of 16 amino acids. The V gene end was trimmed by 7 bases and the J gene end by 0 bases; junction bases not matched to a gene: 8. Germline V gene lookup returns CDR1 MDHEN and CDR2 SYDVKM. This CDR3 is CASTQQGATSTDTQYF. CDR3 in DNA: TGTGCCAGCACCCAACAGGGGGCAACTAGCACAGATACGCAGTATTTT.

The rearrangement joins TRBV30 to TRBJ1-6; 7 bases align to TRBD1. The germline gives CDR1 GTSNPN, CDR2 SVGIG (reference sequence). V dropped 3 bases and J dropped 7; count of bases not matched to a gene: 6. The CDR3 is 14 amino acids. CDR3 residues: CAWSPGQNNSPLHF. In DNA form, the CDR3 reads TGTGCCTGGAGCCCGGGACAGAACAATTCACCCCTCCACTTT.

This sequence joins TRBV6-5 and TRBJ1-5; D is unresolved. The germline gives CDR1 MNHEY, CDR2 SVGAGI. The V end lost 9 bases, the J end lost 2 bases, and 11 bases lay between the germline ends. The CDR3 spans 13 residues. The DNA of the CDR3 is TGTGCCAGGACTTCTTGGTGCAATCAGCCCCAGCATTTT. Its translation is CARTSWCNQPQHF.

In its sample, this clone was seen once. The chain is built from TRBV9 and TRBJ2-1; the match to TRBD1 covers 8 bases. CDR3 size: 13 residues. The trim removed 2 bases at V and 8 bases at J, leaving 3 bases unmatched. Germline loops: CDR1 SGDLS, CDR2 YYNGEE. DNA of the CDR3: TGTGCCAGCAGCGTGACAGGGGTCGATGAGCAGTTCTTC. Protein sequence: CASSVTGVDEQFF.

The J gene is TRBJ2-5, the V gene TRBV4-2; D is unclear. Trimming took 4 bases from V and 6 from J, leaving 18 bases between them. This CDR3 contains 15 residues. The germline CDR1 and CDR2 sequences are LGHNA and YNFKEQ. CDR3 in DNA: TGTGCCAGCAGCCCCCTGGTAGCCCCCGCCCAGACCCAGTACTTC. Its translation: CASSPLVAPAQTQYF.

The V call is TRBV4-2, the J call TRBJ2-7; 8 positions match TRBD1. The V and J ends lost 4 bases and 2 bases, in that order; junction bases with no gene match: 10. CDR3 size: 16 residues. Germline V gene sequence: CDR1 LGHNA, CDR2 YNFKEQ. As DNA, the CDR3 is TGTGCCAGCAGCCCACCTGGGACAGGTGAAACCTACGAGCAGTACTTC. This translates into CASSPPGTGETYEQYF.

The J gene is TRBJ1-5, the V gene TRBV10-3; D gene unclear. The CDR3 is 13 residues long. Trimming removed 3 bases at V and 0 bases at J, with 3 bases between. Germline V CDR1 and CDR2: ENHRY, SYGVKD. This CDR3 reads CAISDYSNQPQHF. As DNA, the CDR3 is TGTGCCATCAGTGATTATAGCAATCAGCCCCAGCATTTT.

V is TRBV2 and J is TRBJ1-4, with 9 bases fitting TRBD1. The germline gives CDR1 SNHLY, CDR2 FYNNEI. Germline trimming cut 6 bases from V and 6 bases from J; bases unmatched to any gene: 5. The CDR3 has 14 residues. The CDR3 protein is CASRAGQGYEKLFF. CDR3 DNA: TGTGCCAGCAGGGCGGGACAGGGCTATGAAAAACTGTTTTTT.

This clone was seen a handful of times. The V and J genes are TRBV2 and TRBJ1-6; a weak D match, TRBD1 (5 bases). The CDR3 runs to 14 residues. Trimming removed 5 bases at V and 8 bases at J, with 13 bases between. Germline-derived CDR1 and CDR2 are SNHLY and FYNNEI. The CDR3 protein is CASSPWGVDSPLHF. The CDR3 bases are TGTGCCAGCAGTCCTTGGGGGGTTGATTCACCCCTCCACTTT.

This sequence joins TRBV14 and TRBJ1-6; no clear D gene. The germline V and J ends were trimmed by 5 bases and 8 bases, with 10 bases remaining between them. The germline gives CDR1 SGHDN, CDR2 FVKESK. CDR3 length equals 13 residues. For the CDR3, the DNA is TGTGCCAGCAGCTTTTACAGTGATTCACCCCTCCACTTT. This encodes CASSFYSDSPLHF. Based on the CDR3 plus reference TRBV14 and TRBJ1-6, the full variable domain is EAGVTQFPSHSVIEKGQTVTLRCDPISGHDNLYWYRRVMGKEIKFLLHFVKESKQDESGMPNNRFLAERTGGTYSTLKVQPAELEDSGVYFCASSFYSDSPLHFGNGTRLTVT.

CDR3 DNA: TGTGCCAGCAGCAAATCGACAGGATACAATGAGCAGTTCTTC. Its translation is CASSKSTGYNEQFF. V usage is TRBV9 and J usage is TRBJ2-1; a weak D match, TRBD1 (6 bases). This CDR3 region has 14 residues. In germline, CDR1 is SGDLS, CDR2 YYNGEE. V was cut by 4 bases and J by 4 bases, with 12 bases left in between.

This clone was detected a few times. J is TRBJ2-7 and V is TRBV7-6; D is perhaps TRBD2 (6 bases). Germline-derived CDR1 and CDR2 are SGHVS and FNYEAQ. This CDR3 is 13 amino acids long. Deletions cut 3 bases from V and 2 bases from J, with 8 bases between. The CDR3 region is CASSLEGTYEQYF. The CDR3 DNA reads TGTGCCAGCAGCTTGGAGGGGACCTACGAGCAGTACTTC.

This clone occurred once. The rearrangement joins TRBV21-1 to TRBJ1-1. TRBV21-1 represents a pseudogene. The length of the CDR3 is 16 residues. The chain's CDR3 is CASSCSVATLRTEAFF. In DNA, the CDR3 is TGTGCCAGCAGTTGTAGCGTAGCTACACTTCGCACTGAAGCTTTCTTT.

V and J are TRBV9 and TRBJ1-1; D perhaps matches TRBD1 (5 bases). Trimming pared 0 bases from V and 7 bases from J, leaving 10 bases between. The CDR3 consists of 13 residues. Germline assignment: CDR1 SGDLS and CDR2 YYNGEE. The CDR3 spells CASSVGAGGEAFF. As DNA, the CDR3 is TGTGCCAGCAGCGTAGGGGCGGGGGGTGAAGCTTTCTTT.

The chain recombines TRBV21-1 with TRBJ2-5; the tabulated D call, TRBD1, remains unverified against the DNA. TRBV21-1 is a documented pseudogene. CDR3 length equals 15 residues. The chain's CDR3 is CASSPRDRGLETQYF. The CDR3 bases are TGTGCCAGCAGCCCCCGGGACAGGGGGCTTGAGACCCAGTACTTC.

The J gene is TRBJ1-5, the V gene TRBV5-8, with D maybe TRBD1 (6 bases). V was pared by 3 bases and J by 4 bases, with 11 bases between. Per germline, CDR1 SGHTS and CDR2 YDEGEE. The CDR3 extends over 14 amino acids. Here the CDR3 reads CASSYRQGNQPQHF. CDR3 nucleotide sequence: TGTGCCAGCAGCTACCGTCAGGGGAATCAGCCCCAGCATTTT.

The chain has TRBV10-1 and TRBJ2-3; tentative D call: TRBD2 (5 bases). The CDR3 runs 12 residues. Germline assignment: CDR1 WNHNN and CDR2 SYGVQD (reference sequence). V lost 4 bases and J 14 bases, leaving 16 bases between the germline ends. For the CDR3, the DNA is TGCGCCAGCAGTGGGGAGCCCGAAAACATGTATTTT. Amino acid sequence: CASSGEPENMYF.

V is TRBV7-8 and J is TRBJ1-1, with D unclear. Trimming pared 1 base from V and 2 bases from J, leaving 8 bases between. The CDR3 has 14 residues. Germline V gene sequence: CDR1 SGHVS, CDR2 FQNEAQ. CDR3 coding DNA: TGTGCCAGCAGCTTAGGACACCAAAACACTGAAGCTTTCTTT. Its protein product is CASSLGHQNTEAFF.

The rearrangement joins TRBV10-2 to TRBJ1-1; 11 bases fit TRBD1. There are 15 residues in the CDR3. Trimming cost V 0 bases and J 4 bases; bases outside gene matches: 1. Germline CDR1 WSHSY, CDR2 SAAADI. This CDR3 reads CASSESGTGGTEAFF. The CDR3 bases are TGCGCCAGCAGTGAGTCCGGGACAGGGGGCACTGAAGCTTTCTTT.

The V and J genes are TRBV5-8 and TRBJ2-3, with 8 bases fitting TRBD1. CDR1 is SGHTS, CDR2 YDEGEE, per germline. V was clipped by 4 bases and J by 5 bases; unmatched bases: 6. This CDR3 comprises 14 residues. For the CDR3, the DNA is TGTGCCAGCAGCCCAAGGACAGGGCAAGATACGCAGTATTTT. Translated, it gives CASSPRTGQDTQYF.

The chain recombines TRBV5-4 with TRBJ2-7, with unresolved D. Germline V gives CDR1 SGHNT, CDR2 YYREEE (reference sequence). There are 12 residues in the CDR3. V was pared by 0 bases and J by 5 bases, with 6 bases between. CDR3 DNA sequence: TGTGCCAGCAGCTTGGGCCTAAACGAGCAGTACTTC. Amino acid sequence: CASSLGLNEQYF.

V is TRBV28 and J is TRBJ2-7; D remains unclear. The CDR3 runs 13 residues. The germline gives CDR1 MDHEN, CDR2 SYDVKM. Between the trimmed V and J ends, which lost 4 bases and 5 bases, there was a span of 12 bases. DNA for the CDR3: TGTGCCAGCAGTTATTTTGGTTCAGACGAGCAGTACTTC. It translates to CASSYFGSDEQYF.

The chain couples TRBV11-1 to TRBJ2-5, with TRBD2 matching 13 bases. CDR3 length: 15 residues. The V and J ends lost 4 bases and 5 bases, in that order; junction bases with no gene match: 4. CDR1 is SGHAT and CDR2 is FQDESV in the germline V gene (reference sequence). The CDR3 DNA is TGTGCCAGCAGCTATACTAGCGGGGGGGGTGAGACCCAGTACTTC. Residues: CASSYTSGGGETQYF.

J is TRBJ2-1 and V is TRBV5-1; 8 nucleotides align to TRBD1. The CDR3 runs 15 residues. Germline V gives CDR1 SGHRS, CDR2 YFSETQ. The junction had 10 bases not matched to a gene; V was cut back by 5 bases and J by 6 bases. CDR3 nucleotides: TGCGCCAGCAGTTTCGGACAGGGATCGGTCAATGAGCAGTTCTTC. This encodes CASSFGQGSVNEQFF.

This clone was seen a handful of times. The chain couples TRBV9 to TRBJ2-2, with D perhaps TRBD1 (5 bases). The V gene's germline CDR1 is SGDLS and CDR2 YYNGEE. The CDR3 is 13 amino acids. Deletions cut 3 bases from V and 5 bases from J, with 8 bases between. CDR3 protein: CASSATATGELFF. CDR3 DNA: TGTGCCAGCAGCGCGACAGCGACCGGGGAGCTGTTTTTT.

The rearrangement joins TRBV18 to TRBJ1-1; maybe TRBD1 (5 bases). Germline V CDR1 and CDR2: KGHSH, LQKENI. The CDR3 extends over 15 amino acids. V lost 3 bases and J lost 1, with 12 bases in between. The CDR3 protein is CASSPSQATNTEAFF. In DNA, the CDR3 is TGTGCCAGCTCACCTTCACAGGCAACGAACACTGAAGCTTTCTTT.

This chain joins TRBV5-4 and TRBJ2-1; the D gene is possibly TRBD2 (5 bases). In germline, CDR1 is SGHNT, CDR2 YYREEE (reference sequence). The CDR3 consists of 15 residues. V lost 4 bases to trimming and J lost 1 base, with 12 bases between them. CDR3 sequence reads: CASSASIRSYNEQFF. Here the CDR3 DNA reads TGTGCCAGCAGCGCTAGCATACGATCCTACAATGAGCAGTTCTTC. Full variable domain (missing parts from reference TRBV5-4 and TRBJ2-1): ETGVTQSPTHLIKTRGQQVTLRCSSQSGHNTVSWYQQALGQGPQFIFQYYREEENGRGNFPPRFSGLQFPNYSSELNVNALELDDSALYLCASSASIRSYNEQFFGPGTRLTVL.

The chain has TRBV2 and TRBJ1-2; 12 bases are a match to TRBD1. From germline, CDR1 is SNHLY and CDR2 FYNNEI. The CDR3 spans 16 residues. Trimming cost V 6 bases and J 4 bases; bases outside gene matches: 9. The CDR3 region is CASRDTGTGGVYGYTF. In nucleotides, the CDR3 is TGTGCCAGCAGGGATACCGGGACAGGGGGCGTCTATGGCTACACCTTC.

CDR3 loop: CASSYSMRGVETQYF. DNA of the CDR3: TGTGCCAGCAGTTACTCGATGCGCGGGGTGGAGACCCAGTACTTC. The chain joins TRBV6-5 to TRBJ2-5; D may be TRBD2 (6 bases). The ends were cut back, 0 bases at V and 5 bases at J, with 13 bases in the middle. In germline, CDR1 is MNHEY, CDR2 SVGAGI. The CDR3 consists of 15 residues.

The gene calls are TRBV18 and TRBJ1-5; D is ambiguous. CDR1 is KGHSH, CDR2 LQKENI, per germline. This CDR3 has 13 amino acids. V dropped 3 bases and J dropped 5 bases, with 8 bases sitting between them. The CDR3 here is CASSPEADQPQHF. CDR3 sequence (DNA): TGTGCCAGCTCACCTGAGGCAGATCAGCCCCAGCATTTT. The full variable domain, in which reference TRBV18 and TRBJ1-5 provide the parts outside the CDR3, is NAGVMQNPRHLVRRRGQEARLRCSPMKGHSHVYWYRQLPEEGLKFMVYLQKENIIDESGMPKERFSAEFPKEGPSILRIQQVVRGDSAAYFCASSPEADQPQHFGDGTRLSIL.